These 16 T cell receptor beta chains were sequenced from one sample in a study of beta chain features in type 1 diabetes. What was sequenced were expressed TCRB transcripts, since all of the isolated RNA had been reverse transcribed. The method was immunoSEQ multiplex PCR; TCRdb's version includes in-frame clones alone and lacks a portion of them. The data contain over 700,000 clones, 17% of them seen just once; the ten biggest clones take up 0.02% to 0.025%. Sample: naive CD4+ T cells from blood. These receptors all come from a woman younger than 35 in good health.

The gene calls are TRBV6-1 and TRBJ1-2; D ambiguous. The CDR3 covers 12 residues. The germline V and J ends were trimmed by 6 bases and 1 base, with 6 bases remaining between them. The germline CDR1 and CDR2 sequences are MNHNS and SASEGT. In nucleotides, the CDR3 is TGTGCCAGCAGCCATGATAACTATGGCTACACCTTC. It encodes CASSHDNYGYTF.

As for this clone: Other DNA sequences in this specimen translate into the identical CDR3. V and J are TRBV18 and TRBJ1-3; TRBD1 might be the D (6 bases). There are 15 residues in the CDR3. Deletions cut 2 bases from V and 0 bases from J, with 8 bases between. CDR1 and CDR2 (germline): KGHSH, LQKENI. CDR3 nucleotide sequence: TGTGCCAGCTCACCAGTACAGGGCTCTGGAAACACCATATATTTT. Protein product: CASSPVQGSGNTIYF. The full variable domain, its missing parts supplied by reference TRBV18 and TRBJ1-3, is NAGVMQNPRHLVRRRGQEARLRCSPMKGHSHVYWYRQLPEEGLKFMVYLQKENIIDESGMPKERFSAEFPKEGPSILRIQQVVRGDSAAYFCASSPVQGSGNTIYFGEGSWLTVV.

The chain has TRBV7-2 and TRBJ2-1; TRBD1 matches at 11 bases. The ends lost 1 base at V and 1 base at J; junction bases unmatched: 3. This CDR3 region has 17 residues. CDR1 is SGHTA, CDR2 FQGNSA, per germline. The CDR3 reads CASSLVGTGGSYNEQFF. In DNA, the CDR3 is TGTGCCAGCAGCTTAGTAGGGACAGGGGGATCCTACAATGAGCAGTTCTTC.

There are a few counts of this clone. V gene TRBV28 combines with J gene TRBJ2-5, with a possible D match to TRBD2 (6 bases). CDR1 and CDR2 from the germline V gene are MDHEN and SYDVKM. The CDR3 is made up of 15 amino acids. The germline V and J ends were trimmed by 4 bases and 7 bases, with 19 bases remaining between them. CDR3 bases: TGTGCCAGCAGTTACCTCGGTGGAGACGGGAGGACCCAGTACTTC. As protein: CASSYLGGDGRTQYF.

This clone was seen only a few times. The chain carries TRBV11-2 and TRBJ2-7; D unresolved. V lost 6 bases, J lost 1 base, and 10 bases lay in between. The CDR3 sequence is 13 residues long. Germline lookup yields CDR1 SGHAT and CDR2 FQNNGV. The CDR3 protein is CASSQRVSYEQYF. The DNA of the CDR3 is TGTGCCAGCAGTCAAAGGGTTTCCTACGAGCAGTACTTC.

This chain links TRBV18 with TRBJ2-5, with unresolved D. Germline-derived CDR1 and CDR2 are KGHSH and LQKENI. The V and J ends lost 0 bases and 8 bases respectively, with 16 bases between them. This CDR3 spans 15 amino acids. Here the CDR3 reads CASSPPGGNAGTQYF. In nucleotides, the CDR3 is TGTGCCAGCTCACCACCCGGCGGCAACGCTGGAACCCAGTACTTC.

A few counts support this clone. The rearrangement uses TRBV18 and TRBJ2-1, with D possibly matching TRBD1 (6 bases). This CDR3 has 13 residues. Germline lookup yields CDR1 KGHSH and CDR2 LQKENI. V dropped 5 bases and J dropped 5 bases, with 10 bases sitting between them. The CDR3 nucleotides read TGTGCCAGCTCAGCAGGACAGAACAATGAGCAGTTCTTC. Protein product: CASSAGQNNEQFF.

The chain uses TRBV6-5 and TRBJ2-4, with D unresolved. The CDR3 runs to 16 residues. V was pared by 0 bases and J by 1 base, with 10 bases between. The germline CDR1 and CDR2 sequences are MNHEY and SVGAGI. DNA of the CDR3: TGTGCCAGCAGTTACTCGAGCCTAGGGGCCAAAAACATTCAGTACTTC. Protein: CASSYSSLGAKNIQYF.

This clone was found a few times. The V call is TRBV28, the J call TRBJ2-1; 7 positions match TRBD2. V shed 6 bases, J shed 8 bases, and the junction held 7 bases outside the gene matches. The CDR3 extends over 13 amino acids. Germline loops: CDR1 MDHEN, CDR2 SYDVKM. CDR3 nucleotides: TGTGCCAGCAGCCCGGGACTATCCCATGAGCAGTTCTTC. Amino acid sequence: CASSPGLSHEQFF.

The chain uses TRBV18 and TRBJ2-3; TRBD2 might be the D (5 bases). Germline V CDR1 and CDR2: KGHSH, LQKENI. V was clipped by 3 bases and J by 9 bases, with 16 bases between them. This CDR3 comprises 14 residues. The CDR3 loop reads CASSPPTHRGTQYF. The CDR3 DNA reads TGTGCCAGCTCACCCCCCACCCATCGGGGAACGCAGTATTTT.

This clone appeared a few times. The chain employs TRBV5-1 and TRBJ2-7; TRBD1 matches at 7 bases. The germline gives CDR1 SGHRS, CDR2 YFSETQ. The V segment lost 4 bases and the J segment 4 bases; nucleotides outside the gene matches: 8. The CDR3 contains 14 residues. The CDR3 DNA sequence: TGCGCCAGCAGCACTCGGACAGGTCCGTACGAGCAGTACTTC. Amino acid sequence: CASSTRTGPYEQYF.

As concerns this clone: A much larger clonotype is one base distant, so this may be a read error. The sample contains more than one DNA sequence encoding this CDR3. The chain employs TRBV2 and TRBJ2-1; TRBD2 aligns across 9 bases. V lost 4 bases to trimming and J lost 4 bases; unmatched junction nucleotides: 2. The CDR3 is 14 residues long. CDR1 and CDR2 (germline): SNHLY, FYNNEI. The CDR3 region has the DNA TGTGCCAGCAGTGGGCTAGCGGGATACAATGAGCAGTTCTTC. Encoded protein: CASSGLAGYNEQFF.

V is TRBV14 and J is TRBJ1-2; 9 bases align to TRBD1. Trimming at V came to 0 bases and at J to 2 bases, leaving 7 bases not matched to a gene. Germline V gene data show CDR1 as SGHDN and CDR2 as FVKESK. The CDR3 is 17 amino acids. The CDR3 protein is CASSQDPGQGGNYGYTF. In DNA, the CDR3 is TGTGCCAGCAGCCAAGATCCGGGACAGGGCGGAAACTATGGCTACACCTTC.

J is TRBJ2-4 and V is TRBV2; perhaps TRBD1 as D (6 bases). There are 15 residues in the CDR3. The V gene's germline CDR1 is SNHLY and CDR2 FYNNEI. The V end lost 4 bases, the J end lost 0 bases, and 10 bases lay between the germline ends. The CDR3 DNA reads as TGTGCCAGCAGTGGACAGGTCCTAGCCAAAAACATTCAGTACTTC. Amino acid sequence: CASSGQVLAKNIQYF. Based on the CDR3 plus reference TRBV2 and TRBJ2-4, the full variable domain is EPEVTQTPSHQVTQMGQEVILRCVPISNHLYFYWYRQILGQKVEFLVSFYNNEISEKSEIFDDQFSVERPDGSNFTLKIRSTKLEDSAMYFCASSGQVLAKNIQYFGAGTRLSVL.

The gene calls are TRBV29-1 and TRBJ2-5; a possible D gene is TRBD2 (5 bases). V was clipped by 1 base and J by 4 bases, with 10 bases between them. The CDR3 covers 13 residues. Germline CDR1 is SQVTM and CDR2 is ANQGSEA. This CDR3 reads CSVEGGGGETQYF. CDR3 DNA: TGCAGCGTTGAAGGAGGTGGAGGAGAGACCCAGTACTTC. The variable domain in full, with the rest retrieved from reference TRBV29-1 and TRBJ2-5, is SAVISQKPSRDICQRGTSLTIQCQVDSQVTMMFWYRQQPGQSLTLIATANQGSEATYESGFVIDKFPISRPNLTFSTLTVSNMSPEDSSIYLCSVEGGGGETQYFGPGTRLLVL.

The rearrangement joins TRBV29-1 to TRBJ1-1; D gene uncertain. CDR1 is SQVTM and CDR2 is ANQGSEA in the germline V gene. This CDR3 has 13 residues. V was pared by 6 bases and J by 0 bases, with 11 bases between. The CDR3 loop reads CSVEAFMNTEAFF. The CDR3 bases are TGCAGCGTCGAGGCCTTTATGAACACTGAAGCTTTCTTT.